Listed below are T cell receptor beta chains from one sample, sequenced in a study of CD8+ T cells in alopecia areata. Clones were sequenced by immunoSEQ multiplex PCR, and TCRdb holds only the in-frame ones, with some missing. This table has about 120,000 clones, around 50% appearing once. This sample comprised CD8+ T cells sorted from blood, obtained at week 24, from a patient treated with tofacitinib. All receptors derive from a human donor with alopecia areata. CDR3s include the opening cysteine and the closing phenylalanine or tryptophan. A D gene is named only where the DNA matches it firmly. Size is stated for part of the rows, as once, few or many counts, or as a class when the clone is expanded.

J: TRBJ1-1; size: -; V: TRBV27; D: -; DNA: TGTGCCAGCAGTCCATCGTCCGGTCCGTGGAACACTGAAGCTTTCTTT; CDR3: CASSPSSGPWNTEAFF
J: TRBJ1-1; size: few; V: TRBV5-6; D: -; DNA: TGTGCCAGCAGCTTGTGGGACGGTACTGAAGCTTTCTTT; CDR3: CASSLWDGTEAFF
J: TRBJ1-3; size: -; V: TRBV30; D: -; DNA: TGTGCCTGGTTAGACCGGGCCAGCCGTTCTGGAAACACCATATATTTT; CDR3: CAWLDRASRSGNTIYF
J: TRBJ1-3; size: few; V: TRBV14; D: -; DNA: TGTGCCAGCAGCCATCCCTTGACAGTCACCTCTGGAAACACCATATATTTT; CDR3: CASSHPLTVTSGNTIYF
J: TRBJ2-3; size: -; V: TRBV10-1; D: TRBD2; DNA: TGCGCCAGCAGTGAAACAAGCGGGGGAAACACAGATACGCAGTATTTT; CDR3: CASSETSGGNTDTQYF
J: TRBJ1-6; size: -; V: TRBV30; D: -; DNA: TGTGCCTGGAGTGACCCCCGGTACCCCTGGGCCCTCCACTTT; CDR3: CAWSDPRYPWALHF
J: TRBJ2-7; size: -; V: TRBV13; D: TRBD1; DNA: TGTGCCAGCAGCTTCACCAAAGGGACAGTCTACGAGCAGTACTTC; CDR3: CASSFTKGTVYEQYF
J: TRBJ2-5; size: -; V: TRBV11-2; D: TRBD1; DNA: TGTGCCAGCACAACGACAGGGGGGGATCAAGAGACCCAGTACTTC; CDR3: CASTTTGGDQETQYF
J: TRBJ1-1; size: few; V: TRBV7-3; D: -; DNA: TGTGCCAGCAGCTTAGGGGGCGGCGGCACTGAAGCTTTCTTT; CDR3: CASSLGGGGTEAFF
J: TRBJ2-1; size: once; V: TRBV9; D: -; DNA: TGTGCCAGCAGTTTATGGGGTGATGAGCAGTTCTTC; CDR3: CASSLWGDEQFF
J: TRBJ2-3; size: -; V: TRBV11-2; D: -; DNA: TGTGCCAGCAGCTTAGTCCAGACGCAGTATTTT; CDR3: CASSLVQTQYF
J: TRBJ2-3; size: once; V: TRBV27; D: -; DNA: TGTGCCAGCAGCTTTATCCCCCCAGATACGCAGTATTTT; CDR3: CASSFIPPDTQYF
J: TRBJ2-1; size: once; V: TRBV4-1; D: -; DNA: TGCGCCAGCAGCCAAACGACCCTCCCTAGCGATGAGCAGTTCTTC; CDR3: CASSQTTLPSDEQFF
J: TRBJ1-1; size: -; V: TRBV9; D: -; DNA: TGTGCCAGCAGCGTAGGTGGCGGCTTAATGGAGGCTTTCTTT; CDR3: CASSVGGGLMEAFF
J: TRBJ1-2; size: -; V: TRBV27; D: -; DNA: TGTGCCAGCAGTTCAGGGCCCCTAGGTCGCTACACCTTC; CDR3: CASSSGPLGRYTF
J: TRBJ1-2; size: few; V: TRBV9; D: -; DNA: TGTGCCAGCAGTAGTCCCTATGGCTACACCTTC; CDR3: CASSSPYGYTF
J: TRBJ2-5; size: -; V: TRBV15; D: -; DNA: TGTGCCACCAGCAGAGAAAGGGACACTTTGGAGACCCAGTACTTC; CDR3: CATSRERDTLETQYF
J: TRBJ2-5; size: -; V: TRBV10-1; D: TRBD1; DNA: TGCGCCAGCAGTGTAACAGGGGGCGAAGAGACCCAGTACTTC; CDR3: CASSVTGGEETQYF
J: TRBJ1-4; size: -; V: TRBV7-2; D: -; DNA: TGTGCCAGCAGCTTAGGTGCACCCCTGGGTGAAAAACTGTTTTTT; CDR3: CASSLGAPLGEKLFF
J: TRBJ2-7; size: -; V: TRBV9; D: -; DNA: TGTGCCAGCAGCGTAGGGTCTGCAACCTACGAGCAGTACTTC; CDR3: CASSVGSATYEQYF
J: TRBJ1-5; size: -; V: TRBV4-2; D: -; DNA: TGTGCCAGCAGCCAAGATCACACATATAGCAATCAGCCCCAGCATTTT; CDR3: CASSQDHTYSNQPQHF
J: TRBJ2-5; size: once; V: TRBV9; D: -; DNA: TGTGCCAGCAGCTCTGCTACGACCCTCCAAGAGACCCAGTACTTC; CDR3: CASSSATTLQETQYF
J: TRBJ1-5; size: once; V: TRBV5-6; D: -; DNA: TGTGCCAGCAGCCTTACGAGGGACAGCAATCAGCCCCAGCATTTT; CDR3: CASSLTRDSNQPQHF
J: TRBJ1-4; size: -; V: TRBV7-8; D: -; DNA: TGTGCCAGCAGCTACGGGGCCGAGGCTGAAAAACTGTTTTTT; CDR3: CASSYGAEAEKLFF
J: TRBJ2-7; size: few; V: TRBV27; D: TRBD2; DNA: TGTGCCAGCAGTTTTAGCGGGGGATACGAGCAGTACTTC; CDR3: CASSFSGGYEQYF
J: TRBJ2-1; size: -; V: TRBV4-1; D: -; DNA: TGCGCCAGCAGCCTTCGGGACAACCAATACAATGAGCAGTTCTTC; CDR3: CASSLRDNQYNEQFF
J: TRBJ1-3; size: few; V: TRBV7-9; D: -; DNA: TGTGCCAGCAGCTCGCCGCGCGCAGGAAACACCATATATTTT; CDR3: CASSSPRAGNTIYF
J: TRBJ2-4; size: -; V: TRBV7-8; D: -; DNA: TGTGCCAGCAGCTTAGACCCCAGGGAGAAGTACTTC; CDR3: CASSLDPREKYF
J: TRBJ2-1; size: -; V: TRBV11-2; D: TRBD1; DNA: TGTGCCAGCAGCCCGGTGGGACAGGGGCAGTTCTTC; CDR3: CASSPVGQGQFF
J: TRBJ1-2; size: few; V: TRBV29-1; D: -; DNA: TGCAGCGTTGAACGGCGCGGGGGCTACACCTTC; CDR3: CSVERRGGYTF
J: TRBJ1-5; size: few; V: TRBV27; D: -; DNA: TGTGCCAGCAGTTTGTGGGGGGCGGGCAATCAGCCCCAGCATTTT; CDR3: CASSLWGAGNQPQHF
J: TRBJ2-5; size: -; V: TRBV29-1; D: TRBD1; DNA: TGCAGCGTTGGAACAGGGGAGCAGTACTTC; CDR3: CSVGTGEQYF
J: TRBJ2-1; size: -; V: TRBV7-3; D: -; DNA: TGTGCCAGCAGCTCTCCAGGAAATGAGCAGTTCTTC; CDR3: CASSSPGNEQFF
J: TRBJ1-2; size: -; V: TRBV19; D: -; DNA: TGTGCCAGTAGTCCCCAGGACACTCTCTATGGCTACACCTTC; CDR3: CASSPQDTLYGYTF
J: TRBJ2-1; size: -; V: TRBV7-2; D: -; DNA: TGTGCCAGCAGCTTAGGACTAAGCAATGAGCAGTTCTTC; CDR3: CASSLGLSNEQFF
J: TRBJ1-4; size: few; V: TRBV30; D: -; DNA: TGTGCCTGGAGTGTGGACTATGGGGATGAAAAACTGTTTTTT; CDR3: CAWSVDYGDEKLFF
J: TRBJ2-7; size: -; V: TRBV12-5; D: -; DNA: TGTGCTAGTGGTTTGGTAAACGCGCCCTACGAGCAGTACTTC; CDR3: CASGLVNAPYEQYF
J: TRBJ1-5; size: -; V: TRBV11-2; D: -; DNA: TGTGCCAGCAGCCCCGCTCCAACGGGGCCCCAGCATTTT; CDR3: CASSPAPTGPQHF
J: TRBJ1-5; size: -; V: TRBV4-1; D: TRBD1; DNA: TGCGCCAGCAGCCAAGACGTCGAACAGGGGGAAATTCAGCCCCAGCATTTT; CDR3: CASSQDVEQGEIQPQHF
J: TRBJ2-1; size: -; V: TRBV15; D: TRBD2; DNA: TGTGCCACCAGCAGAGGGACTAGCGGGGGGGATGAGCAGTTCTTC; CDR3: CATSRGTSGGDEQFF
J: TRBJ2-2; size: -; V: TRBV27; D: -; DNA: TGTGCCAGCGGAGTTTGGACCGGGGAGCTGTTTTTT; CDR3: CASGVWTGELFF
J: TRBJ1-2; size: -; V: TRBV5-6; D: -; DNA: TGTGCCAGCAGCTTGGTTAGCTTGGGTGGCTACACCTTC; CDR3: CASSLVSLGGYTF
J: TRBJ1-2; size: -; V: TRBV5-6; D: -; DNA: TGTGCCAGCAGCTCGGGACTTGATTATGGCTACACCTTC; CDR3: CASSSGLDYGYTF
J: TRBJ1-5; size: -; V: TRBV2; D: -; DNA: TGTGCCAGCAGAATCGGGGGGGAGGGCAATCAGCCCCAGCATTTT; CDR3: CASRIGGEGNQPQHF
J: TRBJ1-1; size: -; V: TRBV25-1; D: TRBD1; DNA: TGTGCCAGCAGTGTCACAGGGGCCTGGAGCAACACTGAAGCTTTCTTT; CDR3: CASSVTGAWSNTEAFF
J: TRBJ1-2; size: -; V: TRBV29-1; D: -; DNA: TGCAGCGTTCAAAGACAGGATAACTATGGCTACACCTTC; CDR3: CSVQRQDNYGYTF